This TCR beta chain was captured in a study of post-analysis software for immune sequencing data. Study overall: Relapsing-remitting, secondary progressive and progressive-relapsing forms made up the multiple sclerosis disease courses. The study's findings and limits: Strong co-clustering by F measure linked samples that shared a preparation batch. Significantly lower normalized Chao1 diversity was seen in multiple sclerosis patients than in controls. Comparison of patients with controls showed a handful of TRBV segments more frequent in patients, TRBV5-6, TRBV5-1 and TRBV20-1 among them.

This clonotype was observed a few times. Its antigen is undetermined. Per the germline V gene, CDR1 is MNHEY and CDR2 is SMNVEV (reference sequence). V lost 3 bases and J lost 1, with 9 bases in between. The CDR3 sequence is 15 residues long. Unique-molecular-identifier-tagged TCR beta cDNA libraries were used. Each CDR3 protein gets one entry after TCRdb re-called the PCR reads with MiXCR. The sample contains about 540,000 distinct CDR3 sequences, around a third of which appear only once. The sample consisted of blood. The sequence derives from a girl under 18 with multiple sclerosis. This chain connects TRBV27 to TRBJ2-2; D is unclear. Here the CDR3 reads CASSFFPKNTGELFF. The CDR3, as DNA: TGTGCCAGCAGTTTCTTTCCGAAGAACACCGGGGAGCTGTTTTTT.